This TCR beta chain was found in a study of blood T cell repertoires in COVID-19 (dated by TCRdb to 2019 to 2021). For context, the study as a whole: Samples covering the acute and convalescent phases of COVID-19 were provided by collaborators in the United States, Italy and Spain. The material from the prospective study consisted of cDNA or gDNA derived from T cells, B-cell-depleted T cells, or PBMCs. Deeply sampled blood TCRbeta repertoires from subjects exposed to, actively infected with, or recovered from COVID-19 were included in the dataset. The repertoires were released in a freely available public database intended as a resource for research on the immune response to SARS-CoV-2. The samples were drawn from two sources: the first 160 participants of the ongoing ImmuneRACE study, and 1,000 to 1,500 subjects contributed by 6 global collaborators. The sample metadata nearly always contained a de-identified subject ID, COVID-19 status, age in years and sex. Where available, HLA class I and class II types were obtained from metadata supplied by the sample provider rather than from assay-based typing. Results and caveats for the whole study, not just this receptor: How much clinical and demographic metadata was included differed by source and by participant, and the metadata was provided uncurated.

Per the germline V gene (reference sequence), SGHKS is the CDR1 and YYEKEE is the CDR2. Its CDR3 holds 13 amino acids, cysteine through phenylalanine. Of the read, only the CDR3 DNA is kept; its 39 bases are in frame from base 1. V gives up 1 base and J gives up 6 bases, and the segment between their germline ends measures 11 bases. Another Seattle source contributed samples from volunteer blood donors who had recovered from COVID-19. Whole blood was collected in K2EDTA tubes by collaborating institutions according to the institutions' own protocols. For TCRbeta analysis, collaborators shipped samples in one of three forms: frozen whole blood, isolated PBMCs, or DNA extracted from either of those sample types. TCRbeta CDR3 regions were amplified from genomic DNA by means of the immunoSEQ Assay, a bias-controlled multiplex PCR. The paper's processing steps were these. Within the assay, amplification of reference gene primers was used to estimate how many nucleated cells each sample contained. To quantify the absolute abundance of each unique TCRbeta CDR3 rearrangement, sequence reads were collapsed and filtered. For each sample, productive Simpson clonality was calculated by taking the square root of Simpson's diversity index across productive rearrangements. This immuneACCESS table, as held by TCRdb, lists in-frame sequences with V and J called but not all clones. Of the missing ones, under half trace to an unresolved V gene in checked studies; the others have no known cause. That table supplies the V and J calls and clone size; D and trimming were determined from the DNA. Across this sample there are 220,000 or so clones, with roughly 84% seen only once. The top ten hold around 3.1% of the sample.

Details on this clone: Its antigen remains unidentified. No much larger clonotype is one base removed from it; base qualities were not supplied.

This receptor was taken from a woman in her twenties or thirties who had recovered from COVID-19. The rearranged chain carries TRBV5-5 and TRBJ2-7, with no confidently assigned D gene. Material for sequencing was peripheral blood. This receptor carries the CDR3 CASSLSSLLEQYF. Read as DNA, the sequence is TGTGCCAGCAGCTTGTCGTCACTTCTCGAGCAGTACTTC. Supplemented by the reference TRBV5-5 and TRBJ2-7 proteins around the CDR3, the complete variable domain is DAGVTQSPTHLIKTRGQQVTLRCSPISGHKSVSWYQQVLGQGPQFIFQYYEKEERGRGNFPDRFSARQFPNYSSELNVNALLLGDSALYLCASSLSSLLEQYFGPGTRLTVT.